The following is a TCR beta chain sequence with its context. This clone was detected only a few times. Which antigen it targets is not known. Within one base of it there is no much larger clone, and no base qualities were kept. Spanning cysteine to phenylalanine, the CDR3 consists of 14 amino acids. The DNA shown is the 42-base CDR3, in frame from base 1. Sequences SGHRS (CDR1) and YFSETQ (CDR2) are obtained from the germline V gene. A distance of 12 bases separates the germline ends of V and J, which lose 2 bases and 3 bases respectively. This sample was taken from a study of blood T cell repertoires in COVID-19 (dated by TCRdb to about 2020). Describing the broader study: Collaborator samples came from the United States, Italy and Spain and covered acute and convalescent phases of COVID-19. Nearly every sample came with metadata listing a de-identified subject ID, COVID-19 status, age in years and sex. HLA class I and class II types, where available, came from metadata supplied by the sample provider rather than from assay-based typing. The samples were drawn from two sources: the first 160 participants of the ongoing ImmuneRACE study, and 1,254 subjects contributed by 6 global collaborators. Subjects who had been exposed to COVID-19, were actively infected with it, or had recovered from it provided the deeply sampled blood TCRbeta repertoires that made up the dataset. The material from the prospective study consisted of cDNA or gDNA derived from T cells, B-cell-depleted T cells, or PBMCs. The repertoires were released in a freely available public database meant as a resource for research on the immune response to SARS-CoV-2. What the study reported, not specific to this receptor: How much clinical and demographic metadata was included differed by source and by participant, and the metadata was provided uncurated.

TCRbeta CDR3 regions were amplified from genomic DNA by means of the immunoSEQ Assay, a bias-controlled multiplex PCR. In the original analysis: Nucleated cell counts per sample were estimated from amplification of reference gene primers within the assay. To quantify the absolute abundance of each unique TCRbeta CDR3 rearrangement, sequence reads were collapsed and filtered. Productive Simpson clonality was computed per sample as the square root of Simpson's diversity index over productive rearrangements. TCRdb holds this immuneACCESS table with in-frame rearrangements only. Some clones are missing; in checked studies, unresolved V genes explain under half, and the rest has no known cause. V and J calls and clone size come straight from that table; D and trimming were deduced from the DNA. The sample profile shows around 150,000 clones; less than 80% of them were found once. The leading ten clones occupy approximately 4.5% of the sample.

The collaborating institutions used their own protocols to collect whole blood in K2EDTA tubes. For TCRbeta analysis, collaborator samples were shipped as frozen whole blood, as isolated PBMCs, or as DNA extracted from either sample type. This chain joins TRBV5-1 to TRBJ2-7, with TRBD1 tentatively as D gene (6 bases match). This TCR was sampled from an elderly woman with active or convalescent COVID-19. Sequenced sample: peripheral blood. At the DNA level, the sequence is TGCGCCAGCAGCTTATCGACAGGCAACTACGAGCAGTACTTC. This translates into CASSLSTGNYEQYF.